A selection of T cell receptor beta chains follows, all from one sample in a study of CD8 T cells in Susac syndrome. In TCRdb, the immunoSEQ multiplex PCR reads were re-called with MiXCR into one record per CDR3 protein. The table shows about 120,000 distinct CDR3 sequences, with approximately 94% occurring only once. The sequencing sample was made of CD4+ T cells from PBMCs. These receptors were obtained from a human donor with multiple sclerosis. The CDR3 runs from the conserved cysteine through the conserved F or W. D genes are given only for firm matches.

d_gene	len	v_gene	j_gene	CDR3nt	CDR3aa
.	14	TRBV7-2	TRBJ2-5	TGTGCCAGCAGCTACAAAACTGGGGAAGAGACCCAGTACTTC	CASSYKTGEETQYF
.	14	TRBV12-3/TRBV12-4	TRBJ1-1	TGTGCCAGCAGTTTATTAGAGGGGAACACTGAAGCTTTCTTT	CASSLLEGNTEAFF
.	14	TRBV7-8	TRBJ1-2	TGTGCCAGCAGCTTAGGGTTAGCTAACTATGGCTACACCTTC	CASSLGLANYGYTF
.	14	TRBV9	TRBJ2-3	TGTGCCAGCAGCTCAACGACTAGCACAGATACGCAGTATTTT	CASSSTTSTDTQYF
.	12	TRBV12-3/TRBV12-4	TRBJ2-7	TGTGCCAGCAGTCCCGAGGGAGACGAGCAGTACTTC	CASSPEGDEQYF
.	18	TRBV7-2	TRBJ1-2	TGTGCCAGCAGCCGGAGGACCTCTGGAACGAGGAGGGGCTATGGCTACACCTTC	CASSRRTSGTRRGYGYTF
.	14	TRBV7-9	TRBJ2-1	TGTGCCAGCAGCAAGGGACTGGACTACAATGAGCAGTTCTTC	CASSKGLDYNEQFF
.	13	TRBV2	TRBJ2-1	TGTGCCAGCAGTGTGGAGGGGTCGAATGAGCAGTTCTTC	CASSVEGSNEQFF
TRBD2	14	TRBV12-3/TRBV12-4	TRBJ2-7	TGTGCCAGCAGTTACAAAGCGGGGAACTACGAGCAGTACTTC	CASSYKAGNYEQYF
.	16	TRBV6-2/TRBV6-3	TRBJ2-1	TGTGCCAGCACCCTTGGGACACGGGGGACCCACAATGAGCAGTTCTTC	CASTLGTRGTHNEQFF
TRBD1	13	TRBV20-1	TRBJ1-4	TGCAGTGCTGAGGGACAGGGGTATGAAAAACTGTTTTTT	CSAEGQGYEKLFF
.	13	TRBV18	TRBJ1-1	TGTGCCAGCTCACCACCAGGGTACACTGAAGCTTTCTTT	CASSPPGYTEAFF
TRBD1	15	TRBV6-1	TRBJ1-6	TGTGCCAGCAGTGAACCCAGGGGGTTAGACTCACCCCTCCACTTT	CASSEPRGLDSPLHF
.	16	TRBV6-6	TRBJ2-3	TGTGCCAGCAGCCCAAAAGGGGCGGGGAGCACAGATACGCAGTATTTT	CASSPKGAGSTDTQYF
.	14	TRBV7-9	TRBJ2-7	TGTGCCAGCAGCTTAGGGTCGGTGCTCTACGAGCAGTACTTC	CASSLGSVLYEQYF
.	15	TRBV19	TRBJ1-1	TGTGCCAGTAGTACCGGACATAGCATGAACACTGAAGCTTTCTTT	CASSTGHSMNTEAFF
.	15	TRBV10-3	TRBJ2-2	TGTGCCATCAGTGAGAAACTAGGAGCCATCGGGGAGCTGTTTTTT	CAISEKLGAIGELFF
.	13	TRBV19	TRBJ1-3	TGTGCCAGTAGTGAGAGCTCTGGAAACACCATATATTTT	CASSESSGNTIYF
.	15	TRBV18	TRBJ1-1	TGTGCCAGCTCACCACGACAGGATCCTGGGACTGAAGCTTTCTTT	CASSPRQDPGTEAFF
.	14	TRBV3-1	TRBJ1-5	TGTGCCAGCAGCCAAGGAAGTTTGAATCAGCCCCAGCATTTT	CASSQGSLNQPQHF
TRBD2	16	TRBV19	TRBJ2-7	TGTGCCAGTAGTATAGGACTAGCGGGAGTTTGGAACGAGCAGTACTTC	CASSIGLAGVWNEQYF
TRBD2	16	TRBV3-1	TRBJ2-1	TGTGCCAGCAGCCTCAGAGGCCTAGCGGCAGACAATGAGCAGTTCTTC	CASSLRGLAADNEQFF
.	13	TRBV7-7	TRBJ1-4	TGTGCCAGCAGCCGGGAATTAAGCGAAAAACTGTTTTTT	CASSRELSEKLFF
.	16	TRBV2	TRBJ2-4	TGTGCCAGCAATCCCCCGGGACAACTAGCCAAAAACATTCAGTACTTC	CASNPPGQLAKNIQYF
.	15	TRBV6-5	TRBJ1-5	TGTGCCAGCAGGAGCCGACAGGCTAGCAATCAGCCCCAGCATTTT	CASRSRQASNQPQHF
.	15	TRBV3-1	TRBJ2-7	TGTGCCAGCAGCCAAGCCTGGACAGCCGCTTACGAGCAGTACTTC	CASSQAWTAAYEQYF
TRBD1	12	TRBV7-9	TRBJ2-4	TGTGCCAGCAGCTGGACAGGGAGGCCCCAGTACTTC	CASSWTGRPQYF
.	15	TRBV6-1	TRBJ1-1	TGTGCCAGCAGTGAAGCGTTTGGGGCACCCTTTGAAGCTTTCTTT	CASSEAFGAPFEAFF
.	15	TRBV15	TRBJ2-1	TGTGCCACCAGCAGAAGAAGCGGTAGAAACAATGAGCAGTTCTTC	CATSRRSGRNNEQFF
.	13	TRBV18	TRBJ1-1	TGTGCCAGCTCGTCGGGTGGGGACACTGAAGCTTTCTTT	CASSSGGDTEAFF
.	14	TRBV11-2	TRBJ1-1	TGTGCCAGCAGCTTAGTCAGCCAGGGTGGGACGGCTTTCTTT	CASSLVSQGGTAFF
TRBD1	14	TRBV29-1	TRBJ1-4	TGCAGCGTTGCGAGACAGGGGGTTAATGAAAAACTGTTTTTT	CSVARQGVNEKLFF
.	18	TRBV12-3/TRBV12-4	TRBJ2-7	TGTGCCAGCAGTTTAGTGGCGTGGCTTACCCCCTACTCCTACGAGCAGTACTTC	CASSLVAWLTPYSYEQYF